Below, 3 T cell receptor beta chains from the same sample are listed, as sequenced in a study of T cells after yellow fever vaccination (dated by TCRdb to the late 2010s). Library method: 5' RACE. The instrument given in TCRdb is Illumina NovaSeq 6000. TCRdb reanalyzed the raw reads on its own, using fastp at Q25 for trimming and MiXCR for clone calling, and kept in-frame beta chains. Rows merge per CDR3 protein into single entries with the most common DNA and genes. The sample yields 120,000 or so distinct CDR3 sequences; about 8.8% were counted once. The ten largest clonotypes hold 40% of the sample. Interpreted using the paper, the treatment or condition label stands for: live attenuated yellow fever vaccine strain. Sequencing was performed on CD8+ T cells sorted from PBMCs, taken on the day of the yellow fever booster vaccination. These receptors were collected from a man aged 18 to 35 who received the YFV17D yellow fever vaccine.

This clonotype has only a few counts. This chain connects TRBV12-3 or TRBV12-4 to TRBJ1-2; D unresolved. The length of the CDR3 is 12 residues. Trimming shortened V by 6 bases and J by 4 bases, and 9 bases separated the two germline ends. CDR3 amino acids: CASRTGVYGYTF. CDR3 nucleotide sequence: TGTGCCAGCAGAACTGGGGTCTATGGCTACACCTTC.

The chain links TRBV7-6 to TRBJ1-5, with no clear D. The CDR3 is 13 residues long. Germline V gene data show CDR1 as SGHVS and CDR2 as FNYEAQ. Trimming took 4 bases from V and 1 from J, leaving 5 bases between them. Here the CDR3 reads CASSWGSNQPQHF. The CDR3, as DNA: TGTGCCAGCAGCTGGGGAAGCAATCAGCCCCAGCATTTT. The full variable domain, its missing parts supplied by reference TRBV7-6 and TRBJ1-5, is GAGVSQSPRYKVTKRGQDVALRCDPISGHVSLYWYRQALGQGPEFLTYFNYEAQQDKSGLPNDRFSAERPEGSISTLTIQRTEQRDSAMYRCASSWGSNQPQHFGDGTRLSIL.

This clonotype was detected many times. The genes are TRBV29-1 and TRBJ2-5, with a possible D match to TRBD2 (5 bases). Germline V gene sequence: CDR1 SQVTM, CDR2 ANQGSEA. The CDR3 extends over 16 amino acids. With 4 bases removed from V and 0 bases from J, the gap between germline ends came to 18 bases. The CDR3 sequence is CSVGSPGNQNQETQYF. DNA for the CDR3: TGCAGCGTTGGTAGTCCCGGGAACCAGAACCAAGAGACCCAGTACTTC.